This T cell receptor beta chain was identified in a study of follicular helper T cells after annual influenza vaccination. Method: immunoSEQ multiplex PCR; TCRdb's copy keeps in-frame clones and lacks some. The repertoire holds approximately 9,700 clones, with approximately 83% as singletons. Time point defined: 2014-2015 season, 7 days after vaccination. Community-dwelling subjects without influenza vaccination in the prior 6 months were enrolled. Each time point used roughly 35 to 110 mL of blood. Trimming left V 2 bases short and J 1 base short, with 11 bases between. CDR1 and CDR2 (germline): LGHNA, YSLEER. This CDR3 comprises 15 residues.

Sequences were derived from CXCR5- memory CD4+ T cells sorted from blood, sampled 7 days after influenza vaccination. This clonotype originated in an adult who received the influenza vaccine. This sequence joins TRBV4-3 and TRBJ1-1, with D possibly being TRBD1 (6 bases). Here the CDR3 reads CASSQQGRGNTEAFF. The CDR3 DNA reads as TGCGCCAGCAGCCAACAGGGGCGGGGGAACACTGAAGCTTTCTTT.